These T cell receptor beta chains were read from a single sample in a study of molecular identifiers for immune sequencing clone quantification. TCRdb re-called the PCR reads through MiXCR, storing one row per CDR3 protein. The sample lists about 510,000 distinct CDR3 sequences; roughly 24% were seen once. The sequencing sample was made of naive CD8+ T cells from blood, with Jurkat cell RNA spiked in. These receptors were collected from a human donor in good health. Some libraries in this study had Jurkat cell RNA spiked in. The CDR3 runs from the conserved cysteine through the conserved F or W. D genes are given only for firm matches. The size entry is marked missing in some rows and otherwise reads once, few, many or a size class.

V,size,J,D,CDR3,DNA
TRBV20-1,few,TRBJ2-2,-,CSAWETDRNTGELFF,TGCAGTGCTTGGGAAACTGACAGGAACACCGGGGAGCTGTTTTTT
TRBV6-5,-,TRBJ1-1,TRBD1,CASSYLTGPDTEAFF,TGTGCCAGCAGTTACTTGACAGGGCCGGACACTGAAGCTTTCTTT
TRBV7-9,many,TRBJ2-3,-,CASSPGTLGPYF,TGTGCCAGCAGCCCCGGCACTTTGGGGCCGTATTTT
TRBV27,few,TRBJ2-5,TRBD2,CASKPLGGGSHETQYF,TGTGCCAGCAAACCCCTAGGAGGCGGGAGTCATGAGACCCAGTACTTC
TRBV7-9,-,TRBJ2-3,-,CASSLLSGAGDTQYF,TGTGCCAGCAGCCTCCTTTCGGGGGCCGGAGATACGCAGTATTTT
TRBV4-3,-,TRBJ1-1,-,CASSQNIRGGTEAFF,TGCGCCAGCAGCCAAAACATCCGCGGGGGAACTGAAGCTTTCTTT
TRBV6-6,-,TRBJ1-5,-,CASRVEAYSNQPQHF,TGTGCCAGCAGAGTCGAGGCTTATAGCAATCAGCCCCAGCATTTT
TRBV4-3,-,TRBJ2-1,TRBD1,CASSQSQGVYNEQFF,TGCGCCAGCAGCCAAAGCCAGGGGGTCTACAATGAGCAGTTCTTC
TRBV4-1,many,TRBJ2-3,TRBD2,CASSHQTSGGADTQYF,TGCGCCAGCAGCCATCAGACTAGCGGGGGTGCAGATACGCAGTATTTT
TRBV6-1,-,TRBJ2-7,TRBD1,CASSVQGVYEQYF,TGTGCCAGCAGTGTACAGGGGGTCTACGAGCAGTACTTC
TRBV6-2/TRBV6-3,few,TRBJ2-7,-,CASSYLMRTTETYEQYF,TGTGCCAGCAGTTACCTTATGAGGACGACGGAGACCTACGAGCAGTACTTC
TRBV7-9,-,TRBJ2-1,-,CGEHEQFF,TGTGGGGAGCATGAGCAGTTCTTC
TRBV7-9,-,TRBJ2-1,-,CASSPGSSYEQFF,TGTGCCAGCAGCCCGGGATCCTCCTACGAGCAGTTCTTC
TRBV19,many,TRBJ1-5,-,CASSFGTRNQPQHF,TGTGCCAGTAGTTTCGGGACGCGAAACCAGCCCCAGCATTTT
TRBV4-3,-,TRBJ1-1,-,CASRQVVGKGAHTEAFF,TGCGCCAGCAGGCAAGTTGTTGGGAAAGGGGCACACACTGAAGCTTTCTTT
TRBV7-9,many,TRBJ2-5,-,CASSLGAQPIQETQYF,TGTGCCAGCAGCTTGGGGGCGCAGCCCATTCAAGAGACCCAGTACTTC
TRBV19,-,TRBJ2-1,-,CASSIEVSDNEQFF,TGTGCCAGTAGTATAGAGGTTAGCGACAATGAGCAGTTCTTC
TRBV4-2,-,TRBJ2-3,-,CASSQDPGGGSTDTQYF,TGTGCCAGCAGCCAAGATCCAGGGGGAGGTAGCACAGATACGCAGTATTTT
TRBV2,many,TRBJ2-3,TRBD1,CASSEGTGDSTDTQYF,TGTGCCAGCAGTGAGGGGACAGGAGATAGCACAGATACGCAGTATTTT
TRBV19,few,TRBJ1-5,-,CASSIGGYNQPQHF,TGTGCCAGTAGTATTGGGGGGTACAATCAGCCCCAGCATTTT
TRBV6-5,few,TRBJ2-1,TRBD2,CASSPEASGDSDEQFF,TGTGCCAGCAGCCCTGAGGCTAGCGGGGATAGCGATGAGCAGTTCTTC
TRBV24-1,few,TRBJ2-2,-,CATSDLGVGGELFF,TGTGCCACCAGTGATTTGGGAGTTGGCGGGGAGCTGTTTTTT
TRBV18,once,TRBJ2-1,-,CASSPPGRSRGGDHNAQFF,TGTGCCAGCTCACCACCCGGGCGCAGTAGAGGGGGGGACCACAATGCGCAGTTCTTC
TRBV7-2,-,TRBJ2-7,-,CASSSRDATYEQYF,TGTGCCAGCAGCAGTCGGGACGCTACCTACGAGCAGTACTTC
TRBV20-1,many,TRBJ1-1,-,CSAGGQISEAFF,TGCAGTGCTGGAGGACAGATTTCTGAAGCTTTCTTT
TRBV7-9,-,TRBJ2-2,-,CARSPTSGTATPNTGELFF,TGTGCCAGAAGCCCCACATCTGGGACGGCGACTCCGAACACCGGGGAGCTGTTTTTT
TRBV9,few,TRBJ2-7,-,CASSVADSYEQYF,TGTGCCAGCAGCGTGGCGGATTCCTACGAGCAGTACTTC
TRBV5-4,-,TRBJ2-7,-,CASSFDSGHYEQYF,TGTGCCAGCAGCTTTGACAGTGGACACTACGAGCAGTACTTC
TRBV27,few,TRBJ1-2,TRBD1,CASRNRGFYGYTF,TGTGCCAGCAGGAACAGGGGTTTTTATGGCTACACCTTC
TRBV20-1,-,TRBJ1-3,TRBD1,CSARPLDRPNGNTIYF,TGCAGTGCTAGACCCCTGGACAGGCCGAATGGAAACACCATATATTTT
TRBV4-3,few,TRBJ2-7,TRBD2,CASSQDGGRPLDEQYF,TGCGCCAGCAGCCAAGATGGCGGGAGGCCGCTCGACGAGCAGTACTTC
TRBV25-1,-,TRBJ2-3,TRBD2,CASSDPLGRGGGADTQYF,TGTGCCAGCAGTGATCCCCTCGGCCGGGGGGGTGGGGCAGATACGCAGTATTTT
TRBV12-3/TRBV12-4,many,TRBJ2-5,TRBD1,CASSSKGTGETQYF,TGTGCCAGCAGTTCAAAGGGGACAGGCGAGACCCAGTACTTC
TRBV30,few,TRBJ2-7,TRBD1,CAWSKGQSLSYEQHF,TGTGCCTGGAGTAAGGGACAGTCCCTCTCCTACGAGCAGCACTTC
TRBV29-1,many,TRBJ2-7,TRBD1,CSVTGTGGFYEQYF,TGCAGCGTAACCGGGACAGGGGGCTTCTACGAGCAGTACTTC
TRBV7-9,-,TRBJ2-7,TRBD1,CASSLRTGGPGEQYF,TGTGCCAGCAGCCTACGGACAGGGGGGCCCGGTGAGCAGTACTTC
TRBV6-1,once,TRBJ1-1,TRBD1,CASSAPGQGRTEAFF,TGTGCCAGCAGTGCGCCCGGACAGGGGCGGACTGAAGCTTTCTTT
TRBV30,few,TRBJ2-7,-,CAWSVHGGGYTYEQYF,TGTGCCTGGAGTGTACATGGGGGAGGCTATACCTACGAGCAGTACTTC
TRBV4-1,few,TRBJ1-1,-,CASSQDMRGTEAFF,TGCGCCAGCAGCCAAGACATGAGGGGCACTGAAGCTTTCTTT
TRBV7-2,-,TRBJ1-6,-,CASSLALGSRSYNSPLHF,TGTGCCAGCAGCTTAGCGCTCGGGAGTCGCTCCTATAATTCACCCCTCCACTTT